This is a list of T cell receptor beta chains from one sample in a study of T-cell reconstitution after alpha-beta-depleted transplantation in children. Each CDR3 protein is one row after TCRdb ran MiXCR on the PCR reads. The sample includes roughly 100,000 distinct CDR3 sequences, approximately 5.4% of them seen just once. This sample comprised PBMCs, mostly from graft donor cells, obtained 60 days after TCRalphabeta/CD19-depleted stem cell transplant. The receptors were gathered from a female patient between 2 and 15 years old who had a stem cell transplant for Fanconi anemia, so the T cells may come from the graft donor. Both conserved end residues are part of each CDR3. The D gene is left open where the match is weak. Clone size is not always given. Where it is, it says once, few, many or a class for expanded clones.

D gene	V gene	clone size	J gene	CDR3 protein	CDR3 DNA
TRBD1	TRBV7-2	.	TRBJ1-2	CASSRTGYGYTF	TGTGCCAGCAGCAGGACAGGGTATGGCTACACCTTC
.	TRBV4-2	many	TRBJ2-7	CASSQEGGQGYEQYF	TGTGCCAGCAGCCAAGAGGGGGGCCAGGGTTACGAGCAGTACTTC
TRBD1	TRBV5-1	many	TRBJ1-1	CASSSQGATEAFF	TGCGCCAGCAGCTCCCAGGGGGCAACTGAAGCTTTCTTT
TRBD2	TRBV6-5	many	TRBJ2-1	CASSRSGGASNEQFF	TGTGCCAGCAGCCGTAGCGGGGGGGCCTCTAATGAGCAGTTCTTC
.	TRBV9	few	TRBJ2-7	CASSVGGDARAYEQYF	TGTGCCAGCAGCGTAGGGGGGGATGCGCGGGCCTACGAGCAGTACTTC
.	TRBV7-3	few	TRBJ2-3	CASSLNSGTDTQYF	TGTGCCAGCAGCTTAAACTCCGGCACAGATACGCAGTATTTT
.	TRBV28	many	TRBJ2-3	CASRSWYSPPDTQYF	TGTGCCAGCAGATCGTGGTATAGCCCCCCAGATACGCAGTATTTT
.	TRBV18	few	TRBJ1-5	CASSPFGEGDSNQPQHF	TGTGCCAGCTCACCATTTGGGGAGGGGGATAGCAATCAGCCCCAGCATTTT
.	TRBV6-2/TRBV6-3	many	TRBJ2-7	CASSYLDYEQYF	TGTGCCAGCAGTTACCTTGATTACGAGCAGTACTTC
TRBD1	TRBV10-3	many	TRBJ2-7	CAISERTGGYEQYF	TGTGCCATCAGTGAAAGGACAGGGGGCTACGAGCAGTACTTC
.	TRBV3-1	.	TRBJ1-2	CASSQDLTAPQDTF	TGTGCCAGCAGCCAAGATCTAACAGCCCCACAGGACACCTTC
.	TRBV20-1	few	TRBJ1-2	CSARSRGDYGYTF	TGCAGTGCTAGGAGTCGGGGTGACTATGGCTACACCTTC
TRBD2	TRBV12-3/TRBV12-4	many	TRBJ2-7	CASSLALAGRNEQYF	TGTGCCAGCAGTTTAGCGTTAGCGGGGCGGAACGAGCAGTACTTC
.	TRBV29-1	many	TRBJ1-4	CSVEPDGGKLFF	TGCAGCGTTGAGCCGGACGGGGGAAAACTGTTTTTT
TRBD2	TRBV10-3	few	TRBJ2-7	CAISEKASGASYEQYF	TGTGCCATCAGTGAGAAGGCTAGCGGGGCCTCCTACGAGCAGTACTTC
.	TRBV29-1	many	TRBJ1-2	CSVAGRGSNYGYTF	TGCAGCGTTGCTGGCAGGGGCTCTAACTATGGCTACACCTTC
.	TRBV29-1	many	TRBJ1-1	CSAVRGTTEAFF	TGCAGCGCTGTGAGGGGAACCACTGAAGCTTTCTTT
.	TRBV5-1	few	TRBJ1-1	CASSLMGVNPGTEAFF	TGCGCCAGCAGCTTGATGGGGGTCAACCCGGGAACTGAAGCTTTCTTT
TRBD1	TRBV5-5	.	TRBJ1-5	CASSSGTGANQPQHF	TGTGCCAGCAGCTCCGGGACAGGGGCGAATCAGCCCCAGCATTTT
.	TRBV12-3/TRBV12-4	many	TRBJ2-1	CASSLEGLSYNEQFF	TGTGCCAGCAGCTTAGAGGGCCTCTCCTACAATGAGCAGTTCTTC
.	TRBV5-1	many	TRBJ2-1	CASSSGAQSSYNEQFF	TGCGCCAGCAGCTCCGGGGCACAAAGCTCCTACAATGAGCAGTTCTTC
.	TRBV12-3/TRBV12-4	many	TRBJ2-5	CASSSYLLGEETQYF	TGTGCCAGCAGTTCATATTTACTAGGGGAAGAGACCCAGTACTTC